This T cell receptor (beta chain) was identified during a study of CD8 T cells in Susac syndrome. A quantity of roughly 0.5 to 1 ug RNA underwent reverse transcription using random hexamers. TCRdb reprocessed the immunoSEQ multiplex PCR reads with MiXCR, giving one entry per CDR3 protein. The sample shows approximately 100,000 distinct CDR3 sequences, around 90% of them seen only once. The germline V gene has CDR1 SGHDN and CDR2 FVKESK. The CDR3 loop spans 15 amino acids. V was shortened by 4 bases and J by 8 bases, with 20 bases between the two germline ends. The V call is TRBV14, the J call TRBJ1-2; TRBD1 might be the D (5 bases). This receptor was identified in a human donor in good health. Sequenced sample: CD4+ T cells from PBMCs. The CDR3 bases are TGTGCCAGCAGCCCCCTTGGGACTCGGGGAGGAGGCTACACCTTC. This codes for CASSPLGTRGGGYTF.